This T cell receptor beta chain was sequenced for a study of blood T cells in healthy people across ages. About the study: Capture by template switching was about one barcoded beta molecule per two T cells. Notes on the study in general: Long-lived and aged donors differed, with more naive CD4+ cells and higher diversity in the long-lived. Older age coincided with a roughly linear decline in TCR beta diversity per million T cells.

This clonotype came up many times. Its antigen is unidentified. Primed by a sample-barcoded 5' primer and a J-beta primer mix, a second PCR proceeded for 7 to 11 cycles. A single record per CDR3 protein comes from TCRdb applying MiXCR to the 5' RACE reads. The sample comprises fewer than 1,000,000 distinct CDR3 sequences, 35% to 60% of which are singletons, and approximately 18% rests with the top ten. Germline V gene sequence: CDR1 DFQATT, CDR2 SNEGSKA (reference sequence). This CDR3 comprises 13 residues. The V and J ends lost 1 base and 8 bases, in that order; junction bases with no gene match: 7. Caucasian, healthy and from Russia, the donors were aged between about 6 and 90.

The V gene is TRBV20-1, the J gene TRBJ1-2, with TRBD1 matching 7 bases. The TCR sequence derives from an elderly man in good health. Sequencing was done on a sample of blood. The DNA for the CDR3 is TGCAGTGCTAGAGGGGACAGTTTCGAGGGCTACACCTTC. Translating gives CSARGDSFEGYTF.